Each of the 15 T cell receptor beta chains below was sequenced from the same sample in a study of spatial heterogeneity in lung cancer. TCRdb re-derived calls from the 5' RACE reads in MiXCR, one entry per CDR3 protein. The data contain roughly 39,000 distinct CDR3 sequences, around 5.8% of them singletons. Time point noted: sample taken at primary tumor resection. Sequencing covered unsorted whole RNA taken from tumor, nontumor lung or frozen PBMC. The sequences come from PBMCs, collected at surgery. These receptors all stem from a male donor with early-stage non-small cell lung cancer.

The sample holds many counts of this clonotype. This rearrangement joins TRBV18 to TRBJ2-7, with 9 bases identical to TRBD1. The germline CDR1 and CDR2 sequences are KGHSH and LQKENI. This CDR3 contains 15 residues. J lost 7 bases, V lost 3 bases, and 10 bases had no gene match. For the CDR3, the DNA is TGTGCCAGCTCACCCGGGACAGGGACACCGGGGGAGCAGTACTTC. Translating it yields CASSPGTGTPGEQYF.

For this clonotype: Possible read error: a much larger clone is one base away. The rearrangement joins TRBV5-6 to TRBJ2-1; TRBD2 might be the D (5 bases). Germline lookup yields CDR1 SGHDT and CDR2 YYEEEE. There are 13 residues in the CDR3. The CDR3 coding sequence is TGTGCCAGCACGGGGTGGGCCTACAATGACCAGTTCTTC. Protein product: CASTGWAYNDQFF.

Many counts were recorded for this clonotype. The chain recombines TRBV14 with TRBJ1-1; D ambiguous. V lost 0 bases, J lost 12 bases, and 11 bases lay in between. The CDR3 is made up of 12 amino acids. The V gene's germline CDR1 is SGHDN and CDR2 FVKESK. This chain's CDR3 is CASSQEPLVTFF. The CDR3 DNA sequence: TGTGCCAGCAGCCAAGAGCCGCTCGTAACTTTCTTT.

The chain recombines TRBV7-2 with TRBJ2-3; D perhaps matches TRBD2 (6 bases). CDR1 is SGHTA, CDR2 FQGNSA, per germline. V was pared by 2 bases and J by 0 bases, with 12 bases between. This CDR3 spans 16 amino acids. The CDR3 nucleotides are TGTGCCAGCAGCTTAAGGGCGGGGAGTAGCACAGATACGCAGTATTTT. Protein sequence: CASSLRAGSSTDTQYF.

At least ten counts were recorded for this clonotype. The chain couples TRBV29-1 to TRBJ1-1; 11 nucleotides align to TRBD1. The CDR3 extends over 14 amino acids. Germline values: CDR1 SQVTM, CDR2 ANQGSEA. V was clipped by 6 bases and J by 4 bases; unmatched bases: 7. CDR3 amino acids: CSVRVGTGGTEAFF. CDR3 nucleotide sequence: TGCAGCGTAAGAGTGGGGACAGGGGGCACTGAAGCTTTCTTT.

The chain recombines TRBV10-1 with TRBJ1-1; no clear D gene. CDR3 length: 12 residues. CDR1 and CDR2 from the germline V gene are WNHNN and SYGVQD (reference sequence). V was trimmed by 0 bases and J by 8 bases, leaving 7 bases between them. The CDR3 nucleotides read TGCGCCAGCAGTGAGTCCGAGACGGAAGCTTTCTTT. Translation: CASSESETEAFF.

On this clonotype itself: This clone may be a read error of a much larger clone one base away. The J gene is TRBJ1-5, the V gene TRBV7-2; D perhaps matches TRBD1 (5 bases). V lost 5 bases to trimming and J lost 5 bases, with 16 bases between them. CDR3 size: 15 residues. Germline values: CDR1 SGHTA, CDR2 FQGNSA. In DNA, the CDR3 is TGTGCCAGCAGCCCCAGATGGGACGGATATCAGCCCCAGCATTTT. Translation gives CASSPRWDGYQPQHF.

Concerning this clonotype itself: A much larger clone differs from this one at a single base, so this may be a read error. The genes are TRBV5-1 and TRBJ2-7, with 7 bases that match TRBD1. The CDR3 contains 16 residues. V was clipped by 4 bases and J by 1 base; unmatched bases: 11. Germline CDR1 is SGHRS and CDR2 is YFSETQ. This CDR3 reads CASSPQTGTDSYEQYF. The CDR3 DNA follows: TGCGCCAGCAGCCCCCAAACCGGGACAGATTCCTACGAGCAGTACTTC.

This clonotype was observed at least ten times. The chain joins TRBV3-1 to TRBJ1-5; D gene unclear. The germline gives CDR1 LGHDT, CDR2 YNNKEL (reference sequence). The CDR3 covers 14 residues. Trimming removed 0 bases at V and 1 base at J, with 4 bases between. The CDR3: CASSQDGSNQPQHF. DNA of the CDR3: TGTGCCAGCAGCCAAGACGGCAGCAATCAGCCCCAGCATTTT. The whole variable domain, remainder taken from reference TRBV3-1 and TRBJ1-5, is DTAVSQTPKYLVTQMGNDKSIKCEQNLGHDTMYWYKQDSKKFLKIMFSYNNKELIINETVPNRFSPKSPDKAHLNLHINSLELGDSAVYFCASSQDGSNQPQHFGDGTRLSIL.

Many counts were recorded for this clonotype. This sequence joins TRBV6-6 and TRBJ2-3; 9 bases match TRBD1. The CDR3 is made up of 14 amino acids. Germline V gives CDR1 MNHNY, CDR2 SVGAGI (reference sequence). The V gene end was trimmed by 6 bases and the J gene end by 1 base; junction bases not matched to a gene: 2. CDR3 bases: TGTGCCAGCAGACGACAGGGGGGCACAGATACGCAGTATTTT. This encodes CASRRQGGTDTQYF.

This clonotype was counted at least ten times. This chain uses TRBV6-5 with TRBJ1-4; D is unresolved. Deletions cut 2 bases from V and 0 bases from J, with 7 bases between. The CDR3 length is 15 residues. Germline V gene data show CDR1 as MNHEY and CDR2 as SVGAGI. CDR3 amino acids: CASSYSGATNEKLFF. CDR3 DNA sequence: TGTGCCAGCAGTTACAGCGGGGCAACTAATGAAAAACTGTTTTTT.

This rearrangement joins TRBV14 to TRBJ1-2, with TRBD1 as a possible D gene (5 bases). V shed 1 base and J shed 8 bases, with 17 bases lying between them. The CDR3 is made up of 15 amino acids. The germline CDR1 and CDR2 sequences are SGHDN and FVKESK. In nucleotides, the CDR3 is TGTGCCAGCAGCCAAGGATACCGGGGGACCATAGGCTACACCTTC. Its translation is CASSQGYRGTIGYTF.

Many counts were recorded for this clonotype. This sequence joins TRBV12-3 or TRBV12-4 and TRBJ1-3; D gene uncertain. V was cut by 9 bases and J by 0 bases, with 9 bases left in between. The CDR3 runs to 13 residues. The CDR3 DNA reads TGTGCCAGTTGCCGGAGCTCTGGAAACACCATATATTTT. Translated, it gives CASCRSSGNTIYF.

This clonotype was seen a handful of times. The chain joins TRBV28 to TRBJ1-5; 10 bases line up with TRBD1. The trim removed 6 bases at V and 2 bases at J, leaving 10 bases unmatched. This CDR3 comprises 17 residues. Germline-derived CDR1 and CDR2 are MDHEN and SYDVKM. DNA for the CDR3: TGTGCCAGCAGCCAAAGGGGACAGGGGAGGGGCAATCAGCCCCAGCATTTT. Translating gives CASSQRGQGRGNQPQHF.

This clonotype occurred a few times. The chain couples TRBV5-1 to TRBJ2-5; no definite D call. The CDR3 is 12 amino acids. Germline lookup yields CDR1 SGHRS and CDR2 YFSETQ. The V end was cut by 1 base, the J end by 0 bases, with 1 base between. CDR3: CASSLHQETQYF. CDR3 DNA sequence: TGCGCCAGCAGCTTGCACCAAGAGACCCAGTACTTC.